The 7 T cell receptor beta chains presented below share a single source sample, sequenced in a study of blood T cell repertoires in COVID-19. Using immunoSEQ multiplex PCR, the repertoire was profiled, and TCRdb retains in-frame clones only, with some absent. The sample carries 250,000 to 300,000 clones, around 78% recorded once. The sequenced sample consisted of peripheral blood. Receptor source: a man between 60 and 75 years old who had recovered from COVID-19.

The chain employs TRBV27 and TRBJ2-2; TRBD1 aligns across 7 bases. With V trimmed by 6 bases and J by 9 bases, 10 bases remained unmatched. Germline V gives CDR1 MNHEY, CDR2 SMNVEV (reference sequence). The CDR3 runs to 14 residues. CDR3 DNA: TGTGCCAGCAGCAATCAGGGGGTTGTCCGGGAGCTGTTTTTT. Its protein is CASSNQGVVRELFF.

The chain employs TRBV30 and TRBJ1-1; D may be TRBD1 (5 bases). CDR1 GTSNPN and CDR2 SVGIG come from the germline V gene (reference sequence). The V end was cut by 4 bases, the J end by 1 base, with 16 bases between. The CDR3 runs to 15 residues. The CDR3 reads CAWTTHGGKNTEAFF. CDR3 DNA sequence: TGTGCCTGGACCACCCATGGGGGGAAGAACACTGAAGCTTTCTTT.

This clone was seen a handful of times. The V call is TRBV6-5, the J call TRBJ1-1, with D perhaps matching TRBD1 (5 bases). Germline loops: CDR1 MNHEY, CDR2 SVGAGI. The CDR3 consists of 14 residues. V was trimmed by 6 bases and J by 4 bases, leaving 15 bases between them. The CDR3 DNA sequence: TGTGCCAGCAGATCAGGGCGGTCGGGCACTGAAGCTTTCTTT. This codes for CASRSGRSGTEAFF.

This clone was observed once. The rearrangement joins TRBV11-1 to TRBJ2-3; 8 bases fit TRBD1. Germline trimming cut 4 bases from V and 9 bases from J; bases unmatched to any gene: 12. CDR1 and CDR2 from the germline V gene are SGHAT and FQDESV (reference sequence). The CDR3 consists of 15 residues. CDR3 DNA sequence: TGTGCCAGCAGCTCAGCATCGGGACAGGTGAAAACGCAGTATTTT. This encodes CASSSASGQVKTQYF. Based on the CDR3 plus reference TRBV11-1 and TRBJ2-3, the full variable domain is EAEVAQSPRYKITEKSQAVAFWCDPISGHATLYWYRQILGQGPELLVQFQDESVVDDSQLPKDRFSAERLKGVDSTLKIQPAELGDSAMYLCASSSASGQVKTQYFGPGTRLTVL.

The CDR3 nucleotides are TGCGCCAGCAGCTTGTGGGGGACTAGCGGCACAGATACGCAGTATTTT. Protein sequence: CASSLWGTSGTDTQYF. The chain recombines TRBV5-1 with TRBJ2-3; 10 positions agree with TRBD2. With V trimmed by 1 base and J by 1 base, 3 bases remained unmatched. The length of the CDR3 is 16 residues. Germline CDR1 reads SGHRS; CDR2 reads YFSETQ.

V gene TRBV10-2 combines with J gene TRBJ1-5; D unresolved. The V gene lost 4 bases and the J gene lost 2 bases, with 18 bases spanning the gap. The CDR3 length is 17 residues. CDR1 WSHSY and CDR2 SAAADI come from the germline V gene. In nucleotides, the CDR3 is TGCGCCAGCAGTGGACTCCGGGAAGTAAAGGGCAATCAGCCCCAGCATTTT. Its protein product is CASSGLREVKGNQPQHF.

This rearrangement joins TRBV5-8 to TRBJ2-1; 7 bases agree with TRBD2. The trim removed 4 bases at V and 3 bases at J, leaving 4 bases unmatched. The CDR3 runs to 14 residues. Germline loops: CDR1 SGHTS, CDR2 YDEGEE. This chain's CDR3 is CASSTGGLYNEQFF. CDR3 bases: TGTGCCAGCAGCACGGGGGGACTCTACAATGAGCAGTTCTTC.